This entry concerns a single TCR beta chain. What it binds is not known. This sample was taken from a study of read filtering for tumor transcriptome and immune sequencing. General study results and limits: Without single-read clonotypes, shared clonotype proportions correlated more between IR-seq and RNA-seq. IR-seq captured clonotypes deeper and more reliably than RNA-seq. Approximately 82% of IR-seq clonotypes had a single read, yet these held about 3.6% of reads.

The CDR3 runs 13 residues. Trimming removed 6 bases at V and 2 bases at J, with 13 bases between. The germline V gene encodes CDR1 SQVTM and CDR2 ANQGSEA. Molecular barcoded adaptors covering alpha/delta and beta/gamma chains were used on approximately 440 ng RNA. A single record per CDR3 protein comes from TCRdb applying MiXCR to the reads. The table records roughly 130,000 distinct CDR3 sequences, 13% of them present only once. This clonotype was sampled from a donor at least 40 years old with multiple myeloma. Sequencing was performed on a population of CD138-negative cells sorted from bone marrow. The chain has TRBV29-1 and TRBJ1-1; no reliable D call. CDR3 coding DNA: TGCAGCGTCCGGGAACGAAGTAACACTGAAGCTTTCTTT. This sequence encodes CSVRERSNTEAFF.